The text below deals with one T cell receptor (beta chain). This sample was included in a study of control samples from healthy donors and cancer patients. There are 13 residues in the CDR3. Looked up from germline, CDR1 is KGHDR and CDR2 is SFDVKD. Trimming at V came to 2 bases and at J to 4 bases, leaving 0 bases not matched to a gene. TCRdb keeps only in-frame clones here, not all; method: immunoSEQ multiplex PCR. The table shows 71,000 or so clones, with nearly 90% occurring only once. Sequencing was performed on PBMCs. This receptor was obtained from a man aged 55 to 69 with lung cancer. V is TRBV24-1 and J is TRBJ2-5, with 7 bases aligning to TRBD2. The CDR3 reads CATSDWEGETQYF. In nucleotides, the CDR3 is TGTGCCACCAGTGATTGGGAGGGAGAGACCCAGTACTTC.